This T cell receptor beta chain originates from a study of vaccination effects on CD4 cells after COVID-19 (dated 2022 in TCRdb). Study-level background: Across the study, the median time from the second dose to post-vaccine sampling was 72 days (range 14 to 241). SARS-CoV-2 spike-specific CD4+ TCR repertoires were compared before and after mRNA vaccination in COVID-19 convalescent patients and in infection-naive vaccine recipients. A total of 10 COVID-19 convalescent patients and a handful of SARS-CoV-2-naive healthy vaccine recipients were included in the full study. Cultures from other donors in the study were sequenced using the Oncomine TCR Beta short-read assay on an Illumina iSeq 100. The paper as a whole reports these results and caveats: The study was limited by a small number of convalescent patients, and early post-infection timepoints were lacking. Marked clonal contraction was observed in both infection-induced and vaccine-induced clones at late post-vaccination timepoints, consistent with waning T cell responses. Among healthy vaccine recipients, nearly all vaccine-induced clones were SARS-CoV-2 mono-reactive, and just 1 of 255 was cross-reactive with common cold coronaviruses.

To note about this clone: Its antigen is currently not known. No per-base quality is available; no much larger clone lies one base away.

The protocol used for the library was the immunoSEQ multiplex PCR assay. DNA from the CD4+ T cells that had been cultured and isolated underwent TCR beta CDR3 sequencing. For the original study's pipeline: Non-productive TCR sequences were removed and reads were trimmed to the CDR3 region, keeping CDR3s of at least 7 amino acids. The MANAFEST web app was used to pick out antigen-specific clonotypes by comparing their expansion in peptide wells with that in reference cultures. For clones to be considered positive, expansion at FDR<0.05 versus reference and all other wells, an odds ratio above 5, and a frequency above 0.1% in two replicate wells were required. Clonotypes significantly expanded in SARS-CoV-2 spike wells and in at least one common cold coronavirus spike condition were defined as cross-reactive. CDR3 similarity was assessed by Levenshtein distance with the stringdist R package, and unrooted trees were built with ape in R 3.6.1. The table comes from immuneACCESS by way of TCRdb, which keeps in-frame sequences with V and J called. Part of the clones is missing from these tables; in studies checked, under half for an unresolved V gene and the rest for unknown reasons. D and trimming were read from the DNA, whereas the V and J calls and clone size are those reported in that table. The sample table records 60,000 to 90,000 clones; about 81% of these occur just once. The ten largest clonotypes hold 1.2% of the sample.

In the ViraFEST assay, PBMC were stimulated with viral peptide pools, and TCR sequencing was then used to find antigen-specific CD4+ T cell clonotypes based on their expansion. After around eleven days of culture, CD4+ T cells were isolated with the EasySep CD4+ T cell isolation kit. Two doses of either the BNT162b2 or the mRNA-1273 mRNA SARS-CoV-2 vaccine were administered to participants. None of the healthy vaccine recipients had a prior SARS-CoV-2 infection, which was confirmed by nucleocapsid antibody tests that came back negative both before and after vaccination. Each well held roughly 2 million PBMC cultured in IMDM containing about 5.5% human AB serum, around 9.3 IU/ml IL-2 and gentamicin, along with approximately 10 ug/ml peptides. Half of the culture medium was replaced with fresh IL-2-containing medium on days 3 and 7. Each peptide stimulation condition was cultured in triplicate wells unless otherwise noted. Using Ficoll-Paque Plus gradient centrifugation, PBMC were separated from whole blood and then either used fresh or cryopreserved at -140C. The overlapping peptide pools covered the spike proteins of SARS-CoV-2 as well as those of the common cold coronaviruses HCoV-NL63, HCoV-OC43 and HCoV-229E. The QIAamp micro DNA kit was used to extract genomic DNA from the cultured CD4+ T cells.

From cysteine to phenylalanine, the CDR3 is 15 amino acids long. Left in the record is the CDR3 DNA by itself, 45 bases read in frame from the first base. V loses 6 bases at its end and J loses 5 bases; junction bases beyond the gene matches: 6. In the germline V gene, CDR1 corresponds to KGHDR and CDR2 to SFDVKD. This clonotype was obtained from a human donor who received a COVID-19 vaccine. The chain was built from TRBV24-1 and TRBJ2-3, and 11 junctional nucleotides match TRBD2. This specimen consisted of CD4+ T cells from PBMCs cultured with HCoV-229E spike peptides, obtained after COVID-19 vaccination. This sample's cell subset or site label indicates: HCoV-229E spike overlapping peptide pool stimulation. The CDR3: CATSLSGGAGDTQYF. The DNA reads TGTGCCACCAGTCTTAGCGGGGGGGCCGGAGATACGCAGTATTTT.